This passage covers 21 T cell receptor beta chains from one sample sequenced in a study of blood T cell repertoires in COVID-19 (dated by TCRdb to about 2020). Library preparation used the immunoSEQ multiplex PCR assay. The source is immuneACCESS, and TCRdb retained only in-frame sequences with V and J called. Part of the clones is not carried over; for the studies checked, unresolved V genes explain less than half of this, and the remainder is unexplained. For this sample the table gives about 30,000 clones, of which approximately 80% were detected only once. 35% to 55% of the sample lies in the top ten. The source material was peripheral blood. The source of these receptors is a woman between 65 and 79 years old with acute or convalescent COVID-19.

This sequence joins TRBV28 and TRBJ1-1; D is ambiguous. The V and J ends lost 4 bases and 6 bases respectively, with 15 bases between them. This CDR3 is 14 amino acids long. In germline, CDR1 is MDHEN, CDR2 SYDVKM. As DNA, the CDR3 is TGTGCCAGCAGTTCTCTCATGGTCCGGGCTGAAGCTTTCTTT. Its protein is CASSSLMVRAEAFF. The whole variable domain, filled in from reference TRBV28 and TRBJ1-1, reads DVKVTQSSRYLVKRTGEKVFLECVQDMDHENMFWYRQDPGLGLRLIYFSYDVKMKEKGDIPEGYSVSREKKERFSLILESASTNQTSMYLCASSSLMVRAEAFFGQGTRLTVV.

The table lists this clone with a count of one. The chain has TRBV3-1 (or the pseudogene TRBV3-2) and TRBJ2-5; 16 nucleotides align to TRBD2. From germline, CDR1 is LGHDT and CDR2 YNNKEL (reference sequence). V lost 5 bases to trimming and J lost 5 bases; unmatched junction nucleotides: 14. The CDR3 totals 19 residues. As DNA, the CDR3 is TGTGCCAGCAGCACCCCGGGACTAGCGGGAGGGGCGGGGAAGGAGACCCAGTACTTC. Translated: CASSTPGLAGGAGKETQYF.

The chain uses TRBV10-3 and TRBJ2-4; tentative D call: TRBD2 (5 bases). V was clipped by 1 base and J by 8 bases, with 12 bases between them. Looked up from germline, CDR1 is ENHRY and CDR2 is SYGVKD. The CDR3 runs 14 residues. CDR3 in amino acids: CAISELERPYIQYF. CDR3 in DNA: TGTGCCATCAGTGAGTTGGAGCGGCCCTACATTCAGTACTTC.

The V gene is TRBV9, the J gene TRBJ2-2; D might be TRBD2 (5 bases). This CDR3 is 16 amino acids long. Germline V gene lookup returns CDR1 SGDLS and CDR2 YYNGEE. V was shortened by 0 bases and J by 0 bases, with 9 bases between the two germline ends. CDR3 residues: CASSVGPGTNTGELFF. The CDR3 DNA follows: TGTGCCAGCAGCGTAGGTCCGGGGACGAACACCGGGGAGCTGTTTTTT. Variable domain in full (rest from reference TRBV9 and TRBJ2-2): DSGVTQTPKHLITATGQRVTLRCSPRSGDLSVYWYQQSLDQGLQFLIQYYNGEERAKGNILERFSAQQFPDLHSELNLSSLELGDSALYFCASSVGPGTNTGELFFGEGSRLTVL.

J is TRBJ1-2 and V is TRBV10-3; 7 bases align to TRBD1. Germline CDR1 and CDR2: ENHRY and SYGVKD. With V trimmed by 6 bases and J by 4 bases, 5 bases remained unmatched. There are 13 residues in the CDR3. The CDR3 DNA is TGTGCCATCAGGGCAGGGGGGATCTATGGCTACACCTTC. Translating gives CAIRAGGIYGYTF.

This clone is labeled medium-sized. This chain uses TRBV27 with TRBJ2-1; D gene ambiguous. The CDR3 consists of 13 residues. V dropped 4 bases and J dropped 8 bases, with 12 bases sitting between them. Germline V gives CDR1 MNHEY, CDR2 SMNVEV (reference sequence). CDR3 protein: CASSSLRNDEQFF. In nucleotides, the CDR3 is TGTGCCAGCAGTTCCCTCAGGAACGATGAGCAGTTCTTC.

The chain recombines TRBV19 with TRBJ2-3; a possible D gene is TRBD2 (6 bases). The V and J ends lost 4 bases and 0 bases respectively, with 11 bases between them. The germline CDR1 and CDR2 sequences are LNHDA and SQIVND (reference sequence). The CDR3 is 15 amino acids. The DNA for the CDR3 is TGTGCCAGTAGTACCCCCGCGGGAAGCACAGATACGCAGTATTTT. It specifies CASSTPAGSTDTQYF.

V usage is TRBV4-3 and J usage is TRBJ1-2; 12 bases align to TRBD1. The CDR3 runs 15 residues. Germline values: CDR1 LGHNA, CDR2 YSLEER. The V and J ends lost 4 bases and 8 bases, in that order; junction bases with no gene match: 8. In DNA form, the CDR3 reads TGCGCCAGCAGCCGGGACAGGGGGCAATCGAACGGCTACACCTTC. Translated, it gives CASSRDRGQSNGYTF.

The J gene is TRBJ2-7, the V gene TRBV18; 12 bases are shared with TRBD2. This CDR3 is built from 13 residues. CDR1 is KGHSH and CDR2 is LQKENI in the germline V gene. V lost 4 bases, J lost 7 bases, and 2 bases stayed unmatched. The CDR3 reads CASSLGLAGEQYF. CDR3 nucleotide sequence: TGTGCCAGCTCACTCGGACTAGCGGGAGAGCAGTACTTC.

The chain has TRBV6-5 and TRBJ1-2; D not certain. V lost 8 bases and J lost 3, with 13 bases in between. CDR3 length: 13 amino acids. Germline assignment: CDR1 MNHEY and CDR2 SVGAGI. The CDR3 bases are TGTGCCAGCCGGTCGGTACGGTACTATGGCTACACCTTC. The encoded protein is CASRSVRYYGYTF.

This clone was detected once. J is TRBJ2-5 and V is TRBV5-4; a possible D gene is TRBD2 (6 bases). V dropped 2 bases and J dropped 1 base, with 9 bases sitting between them. The germline gives CDR1 SGHNT, CDR2 YYREEE (reference sequence). The CDR3 length is 14 residues. The CDR3 DNA reads TGTGCCAGCAGCTTAATCGGGGGCCAAGAGACCCAGTACTTC. This encodes CASSLIGGQETQYF.

CDR3 sequence (DNA): TGTGCCAGCAGCTTAGTGGCAGAGTGGAGGATGAAGGGTCAGCCCCAGCATTTT. Protein product: CASSLVAEWRMKGQPQHF. J is TRBJ1-5 and V is TRBV11-3; no clear D gene. This CDR3 region has 18 residues. V was cut by 1 base and J by 6 bases, with 22 bases left in between. Germline V gene data show CDR1 as SGHNT and CDR2 as YENEEA.

This chain uses TRBV14 with TRBJ2-2; D is possibly TRBD1 (6 bases). The CDR3 runs to 14 residues. Trimming took off 5 bases at V and 3 bases at J, with 10 bases between the two ends. Germline CDR1 and CDR2: SGHDN and FVKESK. The CDR3 reads CASSRDIYTGELFF. DNA of the CDR3: TGTGCCAGCAGCAGGGACATCTACACCGGGGAGCTGTTTTTT.

This clone came up a few times. The CDR3: CAAYRHNTGELFF. The CDR3 bases are TGTGCCGCCTACAGACATAACACCGGGGAGCTGTTTTTT. The V call is TRBV19, the J call TRBJ2-2; D remains ambiguous. V lost 11 bases, J lost 2 bases, and 12 bases lay in between. Germline lookup yields CDR1 LNHDA and CDR2 SQIVND (reference sequence). The CDR3 length is 13 residues.

The V gene is TRBV6-1, the J gene TRBJ2-1; 15 nucleotides line up with TRBD2. V shed 4 bases and J 5 bases; nucleotides not matched to a gene: 6. The CDR3 has 17 residues. Germline lookup yields CDR1 MNHNS and CDR2 SASEGT. The CDR3 DNA sequence: TGTGCCAGCAGTGTCCGGACTAGCGGGAGGGTCAACAATGAGCAGTTCTTC. Translation gives CASSVRTSGRVNNEQFF.

DNA of the CDR3: TGTGCCAGCAGCCCCGGAGGAGCGAACACTGAAGCTTTCTTT. The encoded protein is CASSPGGANTEAFF. This rearrangement joins TRBV7-2 to TRBJ1-1; the D is unclear. V was cut by 5 bases and J by 1 base, with 11 bases left in between. Germline V gene data show CDR1 as SGHTA and CDR2 as FQGNSA. This CDR3 region has 14 residues.

As DNA, the CDR3 is TGTGCCAGCAGTGGGTCGGAGGACGAGCAGTACTTC. Its translation: CASSGSEDEQYF. This chain joins TRBV2 and TRBJ2-7, with a weak D call TRBD2 (5 bases). The germline V gene has CDR1 SNHLY and CDR2 FYNNEI. V shed 4 bases and J shed 5 bases, with 9 bases lying between them. The CDR3 is 12 residues long.

This chain uses TRBV6-1 with TRBJ1-2, with D possibly being TRBD1 (6 bases). Germline V CDR1 and CDR2: MNHNS, SASEGT. V was trimmed by 2 bases and J by 3 bases, leaving 13 bases between them. This CDR3 contains 15 residues. CDR3 in DNA: TGTGCCAGCAGTGAACTTACAGGGACCTACTATGGCTACACCTTC. Protein sequence: CASSELTGTYYGYTF.

This clone was seen a few times. The genes are TRBV6-5 and TRBJ2-3; 8 bases match TRBD2. V dropped 6 bases and J dropped 7; count of bases not matched to a gene: 6. Germline-derived CDR1 and CDR2 are MNHEY and SVGAGI. The CDR3 sequence is 13 residues long. The CDR3 DNA follows: TGTGCCAGCAGACCCGGGGGGGCGTATACGCAGTATTTT. Residues: CASRPGGAYTQYF.

This chain connects TRBV7-2 to TRBJ1-5, with D possibly being TRBD1 (5 bases). The V end lost 5 bases, the J end lost 7 bases, and 12 bases lay between the germline ends. This CDR3 spans 13 amino acids. CDR1 and CDR2 from the germline V gene are SGHTA and FQGNSA. CDR3 protein: CASSGERGQPQHF. CDR3 bases: TGTGCCAGCAGCGGAGAACGGGGGCAGCCCCAGCATTTT.

The chain has TRBV7-9 and TRBJ2-1, with 13 bases fitting TRBD2. Germline CDR1 and CDR2: SEHNR and FQNEAQ (reference sequence). Trimming at V came to 5 bases and at J to 6 bases, leaving 10 bases not matched to a gene. This CDR3 comprises 17 residues. CDR3 residues: CASSRIKGLAGVNEQFF. The CDR3 DNA reads as TGTGCCAGCAGCCGCATAAAAGGACTAGCGGGGGTCAATGAGCAGTTCTTC.